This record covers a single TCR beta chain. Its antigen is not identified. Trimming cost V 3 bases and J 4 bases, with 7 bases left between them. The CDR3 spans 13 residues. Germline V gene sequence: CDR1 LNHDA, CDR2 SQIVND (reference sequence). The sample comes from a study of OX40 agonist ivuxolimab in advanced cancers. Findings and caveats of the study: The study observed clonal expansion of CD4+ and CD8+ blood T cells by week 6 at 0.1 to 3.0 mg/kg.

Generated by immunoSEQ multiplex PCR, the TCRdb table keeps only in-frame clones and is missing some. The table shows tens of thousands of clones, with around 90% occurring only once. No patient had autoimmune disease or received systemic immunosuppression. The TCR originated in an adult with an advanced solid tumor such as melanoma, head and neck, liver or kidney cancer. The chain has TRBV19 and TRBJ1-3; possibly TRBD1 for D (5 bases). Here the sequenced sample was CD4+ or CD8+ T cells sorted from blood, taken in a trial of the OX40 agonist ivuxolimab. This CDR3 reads CASSIRGGNTIYF. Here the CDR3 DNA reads TGTGCCAGTAGTATTAGGGGAGGAAACACCATATATTTT.